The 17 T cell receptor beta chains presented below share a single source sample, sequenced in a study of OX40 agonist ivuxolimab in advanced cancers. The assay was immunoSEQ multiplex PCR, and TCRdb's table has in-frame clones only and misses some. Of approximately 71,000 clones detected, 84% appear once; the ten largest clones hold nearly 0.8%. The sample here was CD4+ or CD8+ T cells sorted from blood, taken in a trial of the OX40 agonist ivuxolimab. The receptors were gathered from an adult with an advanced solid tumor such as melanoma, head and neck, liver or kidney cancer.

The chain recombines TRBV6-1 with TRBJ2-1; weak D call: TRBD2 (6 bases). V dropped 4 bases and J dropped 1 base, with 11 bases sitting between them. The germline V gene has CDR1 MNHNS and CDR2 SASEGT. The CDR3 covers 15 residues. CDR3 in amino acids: CASSAPGGSYNEQFF. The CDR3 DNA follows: TGTGCCAGCAGTGCTCCCGGGGGATCCTACAATGAGCAGTTCTTC.

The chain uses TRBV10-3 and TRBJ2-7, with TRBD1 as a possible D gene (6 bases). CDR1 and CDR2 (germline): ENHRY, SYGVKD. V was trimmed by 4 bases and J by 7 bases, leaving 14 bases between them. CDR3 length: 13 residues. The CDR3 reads CAISARGGREQYF. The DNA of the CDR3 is TGTGCCATCAGTGCCCGAGGGGGTCGGGAGCAGTACTTC.

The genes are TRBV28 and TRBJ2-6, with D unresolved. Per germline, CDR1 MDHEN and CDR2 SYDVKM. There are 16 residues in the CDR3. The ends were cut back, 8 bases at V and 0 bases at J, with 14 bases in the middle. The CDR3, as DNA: TGTGCCAGCCGAGCCGTTAGAAGCTCTGGGGCCAACGTCCTGACTTTC. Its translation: CASRAVRSSGANVLTF.

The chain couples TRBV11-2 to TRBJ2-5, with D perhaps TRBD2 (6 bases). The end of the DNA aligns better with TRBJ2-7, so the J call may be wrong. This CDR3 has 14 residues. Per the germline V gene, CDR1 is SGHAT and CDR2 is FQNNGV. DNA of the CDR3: TGTGCCAGCAGCCAGCGGGCAGGGTCCTACGAGCAGTACTTC. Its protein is CASSQRAGSYEQYF.

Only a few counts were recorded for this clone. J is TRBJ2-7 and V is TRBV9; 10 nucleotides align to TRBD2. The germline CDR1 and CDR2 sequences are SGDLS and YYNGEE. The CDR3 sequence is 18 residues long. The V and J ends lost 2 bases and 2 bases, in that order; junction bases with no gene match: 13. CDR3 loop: CASSVGAGGLLRTYEQYF. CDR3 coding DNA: TGTGCCAGCAGCGTCGGAGCGGGAGGGTTGTTGAGGACCTACGAGCAGTACTTC.

In DNA form, the CDR3 reads TGTGCCAGCTCACCAATGGACAGGGGCGATACGCAGTATTTT. Protein sequence: CASSPMDRGDTQYF. This chain connects TRBV18 to TRBJ2-3; 9 bases line up with TRBD1. Germline CDR1 KGHSH, CDR2 LQKENI. V lost 2 bases and J lost 6; bases outside the gene matches: 3. The CDR3 contains 14 residues.

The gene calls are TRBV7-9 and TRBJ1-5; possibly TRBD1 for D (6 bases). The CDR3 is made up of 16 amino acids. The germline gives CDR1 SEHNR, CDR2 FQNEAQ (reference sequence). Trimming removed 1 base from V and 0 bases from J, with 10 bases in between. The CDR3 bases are TGTGCCAGCAGCTTAGGCTCAGGGGTTAGCAATCAGCCCCAGCATTTT. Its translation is CASSLGSGVSNQPQHF. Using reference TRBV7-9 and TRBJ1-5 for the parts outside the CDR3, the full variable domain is DTGVSQNPRHKITKRGQNVTFRCDPISEHNRLYWYRQTLGQGPEFLTYFQNEAQLEKSRLLSDRFSAERPKGSFSTLEIQRTEQGDSAMYLCASSLGSGVSNQPQHFGDGTRLSIL.

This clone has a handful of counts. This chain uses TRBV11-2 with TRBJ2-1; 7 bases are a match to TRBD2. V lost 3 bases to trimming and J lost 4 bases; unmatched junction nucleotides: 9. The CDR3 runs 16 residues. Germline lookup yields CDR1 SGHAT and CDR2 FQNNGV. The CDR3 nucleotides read TGTGCCAGCAGCTTTAGCGGGCAAGGGAGGTACAATGAGCAGTTCTTC. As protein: CASSFSGQGRYNEQFF.

DNA for the CDR3: TGTGCCAGCAGCTTAAGCTGGACTAGCGAAAACACCGGGGAGCTGTTTTTT. The encoded protein is CASSLSWTSENTGELFF. This chain joins TRBV11-3 and TRBJ2-2; 9 nucleotides align to TRBD2. CDR1 SGHNT and CDR2 YENEEA come from the germline V gene. Losses at the gene ends were 2 bases for V and 2 bases for J; bases not matched to a gene: 6. This CDR3 is 17 amino acids long.

CDR3 loop: CASRSNRGVGYEQYF. The CDR3 nucleotides read TGTGCCAGCAGGTCGAATCGAGGTGTTGGGTACGAGCAGTACTTC. V is TRBV6-6 and J is TRBJ2-5; D ambiguous. The DNA end is more similar to TRBJ2-7, so the J call may be wrong. Per germline, CDR1 MNHNY and CDR2 SVGAGI (reference sequence). CDR3 length: 15 amino acids.

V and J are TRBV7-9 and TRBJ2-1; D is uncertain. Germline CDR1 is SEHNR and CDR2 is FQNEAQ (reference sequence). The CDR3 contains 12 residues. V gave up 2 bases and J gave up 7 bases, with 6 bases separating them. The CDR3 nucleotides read TGTGCCAGCAGCTTATTGCTGAATGAGCAGTTCTTC. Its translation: CASSLLLNEQFF.

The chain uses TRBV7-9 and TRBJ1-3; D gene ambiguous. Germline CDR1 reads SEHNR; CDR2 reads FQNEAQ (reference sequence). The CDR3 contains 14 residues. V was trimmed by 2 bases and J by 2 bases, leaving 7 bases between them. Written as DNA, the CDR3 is TGTGCCAGCAGCTTACGGGAAGCTGGAAACACCATATATTTT. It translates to CASSLREAGNTIYF.

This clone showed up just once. The CDR3 bases are TGTGCCAGCAGAACCGGACAGGGGCCGACGGGTGGCTACACCTTC. Its protein is CASRTGQGPTGGYTF. This chain links TRBV7-3 with TRBJ1-2, with TRBD1 matching over 9 bases. Germline loops: CDR1 SGHTA, CDR2 FQGTGA. The CDR3 is 15 amino acids. The V gene end was trimmed by 6 bases and the J gene end by 7 bases; junction bases not matched to a gene: 12.

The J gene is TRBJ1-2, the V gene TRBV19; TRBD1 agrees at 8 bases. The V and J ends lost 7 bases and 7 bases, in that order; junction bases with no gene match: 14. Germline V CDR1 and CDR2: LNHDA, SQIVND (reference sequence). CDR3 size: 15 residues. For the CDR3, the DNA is TGTGCCAGTATTACGGACAGGGCCGCCGGGAGTGGCTACACCTTC. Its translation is CASITDRAAGSGYTF.

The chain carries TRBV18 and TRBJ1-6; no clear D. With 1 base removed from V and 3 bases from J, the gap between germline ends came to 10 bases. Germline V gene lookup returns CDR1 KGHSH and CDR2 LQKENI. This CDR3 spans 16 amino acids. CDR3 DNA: TGTGCCAGCTCACCACTTCACAGATTCTATAATTCACCCCTCCACTTT. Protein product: CASSPLHRFYNSPLHF.

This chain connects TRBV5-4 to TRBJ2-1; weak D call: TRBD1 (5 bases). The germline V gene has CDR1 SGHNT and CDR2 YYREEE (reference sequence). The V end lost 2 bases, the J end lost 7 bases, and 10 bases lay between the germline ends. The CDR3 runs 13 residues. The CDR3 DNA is TGTGCCAGCAGCTTTACGACAGCGAATGAGCAGTTCTTC. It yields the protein CASSFTTANEQFF.

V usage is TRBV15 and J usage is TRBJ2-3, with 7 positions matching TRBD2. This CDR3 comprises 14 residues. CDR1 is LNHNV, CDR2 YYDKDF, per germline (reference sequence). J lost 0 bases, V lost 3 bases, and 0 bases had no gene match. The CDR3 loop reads CATSRRESTDTQYF. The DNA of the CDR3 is TGTGCCACCAGCAGGCGGGAGAGCACAGATACGCAGTATTTT.